Described below is a single T cell receptor (beta chain) sequence and its context. Its antigen remains unidentified. There are no base qualities to consult, and no much larger clone falls within one base. In the ophthalmopathy patients, disease was moderately to severely active, with a Clinical Activity Score of 3 or more, a NOSPECS grade of 4 or more, and a duration of less than 3 months. Exclusion was applied to patients with uncontrolled infections, other autoimmune diseases, pregnancy or lactation. Clinical symptoms, serum thyroxine and TRAb, thyroid ultrasound, and orbital computed tomography formed the basis for the diagnoses. PBMCs were separated from roughly 9.3 ml of fresh peripheral blood using Ficoll-Paque density gradient centrifugation. Total RNA was extracted with Trizol reagent, and quality was checked on an Agilent 2100 Bioanalyzer. This entry comes from a study of T cells in Graves' hyperthyroidism and ophthalmopathy (dated 2019 in TCRdb). For the study in its entirety: Peripheral blood samples were taken at initial diagnosis, before any treatment was given. Whether ophthalmopathy could be predicted prospectively was tested in an independent validation cohort made up of under 20 hyperthyroidism patients plus 17 patients who later progressed to ophthalmopathy. Thyroid tissue and blood T-cell repertoires from more than 5 Graves' hyperthyroidism patients were also compared in the study. The 90 or so discovery patients were randomly split 7:3 into training and test sets. TCR V-J signatures able to tell the groups apart were searched for in a discovery cohort of 90 to 100 patients, of whom under 45 had Graves' ophthalmopathy and 57 had stable Graves' hyperthyroidism. After sampling, hyperthyroidism patients received methimazole starting at 30 mg daily, and ophthalmopathy patients received high-dose intravenous methylprednisolone. According to the paper, TCR Vbeta CDR3 sequencing was carried out on approximately 140 peripheral blood samples, which came from fewer than 50 ophthalmopathy, 80 or so hyperthyroidism and approximately 17 progressor patients. The research as a whole found: During validation, the model predicted progression to ophthalmopathy a median of around 7 months ahead of onset, with roughly 65% sensitivity and roughly 72% specificity. A 13 V-J signature model separated ophthalmopathy from stable hyperthyroidism, with 87.88% sensitivity and 81.08% specificity in cross-validation and 80%/75% in testing. Most expanded thyroid clonotypes (frequency above 0.001) were also detected in blood, a finding suggesting that blood repertoires may reflect thyroid immune responses. Sample size was not statistically predetermined, and investigators were not blinded to group allocation.

TCR beta CDR3 regions were amplified from RNA transcripts. The first round of RT-PCR for the TCR CDR3 was performed with the HTBI primer set and the Qiagen OneStep RT-PCR kit. The libraries were constructed in a second round of multiplex PCR and then size-selected and purified. Paired-end sequencing of the libraries was performed with 100 bp reads on an Illumina HiSeq2000. The published analysis was carried out like this. SOAPnuke was used to process the raw data, removing reads that contained adapters or uncalled bases, had a mean Phred below 15, or lacked an exact match to the constant primer or identifier. COPE v1.2.5 was used to merge the high-quality paired reads, and each unique nucleotide sequence was defined as a clonotype. MiTCR v1.1 was used to align clonotypes to the IMGT TRBV, TRBD and TRBJ reference segments. Only V-J combinations with frequency above 0.0001, covering approximately 99% of repertoires, were analysed. A TCS score was defined as the ratio between F50 (clonal expansion) and ExV (chaos), using BLOSUM62-based TCRdist between CDR3 peptides within each V-J. Welch's t-statistics and random forest reduced around 510 V-J features to fewer than 15, which were used in a naive Bayes classifier (R e1071). TCRdb reworked the public reads: Q25 trimming with fastp, MiXCR clone assembly, productive beta chains retained. Each entry merges the rows of one CDR3 protein and shows their most common DNA and genes. The V and J calls shown here were made by TCRdb, not taken from the authors' results. This sample comprises 450,000 to 500,000 distinct CDR3 sequences, roughly 22% of them detected only once. The biggest ten clones account for 49% of the sample.

The sequence derives from a woman aged 65 to 85 with Graves' ophthalmopathy. The sample was blood.

Here is the DNA: TGCAGTGCTGCTGACTCGAACTACGAGCAGTACTTC. The translation is CSAADSNYEQYF. This sequence uses TRBV20-1 and TRBJ2-7; the D gene cannot be resolved reliably. Including cysteine and phenylalanine, the CDR3 has 12 amino acids. Only CDR3 DNA remains: 36 bases, in frame from the first base. For CDR1 and CDR2, the germline V gene (reference sequence) lists DFQATT and SNEGSKA. V gives up 5 bases and J gives up 3 bases, and the segment between their germline ends measures 11 bases.